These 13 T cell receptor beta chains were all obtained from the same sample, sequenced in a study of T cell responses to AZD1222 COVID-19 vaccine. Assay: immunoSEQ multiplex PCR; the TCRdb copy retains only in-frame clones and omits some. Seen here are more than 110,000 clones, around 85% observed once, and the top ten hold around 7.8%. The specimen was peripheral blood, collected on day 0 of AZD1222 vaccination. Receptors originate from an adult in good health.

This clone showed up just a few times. The CDR3 region has the DNA TGCGCCAGCAGCCACAGGGGGGCCACTGAAGCTTTCTTT. It specifies CASSHRGATEAFF. This chain joins TRBV5-1 and TRBJ1-1; 8 bases are shared with TRBD1. The CDR3 spans 13 residues. CDR1 SGHRS and CDR2 YFSETQ come from the germline V gene. Losses at the gene ends were 4 bases for V and 4 bases for J; bases not matched to a gene: 3.

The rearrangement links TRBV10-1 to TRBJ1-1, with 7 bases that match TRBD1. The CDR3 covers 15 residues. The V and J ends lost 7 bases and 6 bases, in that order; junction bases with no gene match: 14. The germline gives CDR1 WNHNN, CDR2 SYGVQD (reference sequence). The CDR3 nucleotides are TGCGCCAGCAACTCGACAGGGCCAGTGACGGCTGAAGCTTTCTTT. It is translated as CASNSTGPVTAEAFF.

CDR3 region: CASSQGLAGSSTDTQYF. In DNA, the CDR3 is TGTGCCAGCAGCCAAGGACTAGCGGGTTCAAGCACAGATACGCAGTATTTT. The V and J genes are TRBV4-2 and TRBJ2-3; 10 bases are shared with TRBD2. The CDR3 sequence is 17 residues long. The germline gives CDR1 LGHNA, CDR2 YNFKEQ. V shed 1 base and J 0 bases; nucleotides not matched to a gene: 4.

The DNA for the CDR3 is TGTGCCAGCAGCTTAGGGGCGGGGGCCTTACGCACAGATACGCAGTATTTT. Its protein product is CASSLGAGALRTDTQYF. The chain joins TRBV7-2 to TRBJ2-3; D may be TRBD2 (7 bases). The germline V and J ends were trimmed by 1 base and 1 base, with 15 bases remaining between them. The CDR3 totals 17 residues. Germline V CDR1 and CDR2: SGHTA, FQGNSA.

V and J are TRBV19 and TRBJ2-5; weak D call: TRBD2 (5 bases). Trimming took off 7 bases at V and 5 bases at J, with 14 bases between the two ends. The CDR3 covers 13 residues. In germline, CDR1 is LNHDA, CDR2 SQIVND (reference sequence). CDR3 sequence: CASNWQRGETQYF. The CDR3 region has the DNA TGTGCCAGTAATTGGCAGCGAGGGGAGACCCAGTACTTC.

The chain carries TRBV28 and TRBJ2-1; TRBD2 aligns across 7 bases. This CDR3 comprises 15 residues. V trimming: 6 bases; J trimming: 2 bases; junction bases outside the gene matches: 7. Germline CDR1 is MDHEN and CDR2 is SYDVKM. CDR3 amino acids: CASRPLSGAYNEQFF. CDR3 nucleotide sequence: TGTGCCAGCAGACCCCTCAGCGGGGCCTACAATGAGCAGTTCTTC.

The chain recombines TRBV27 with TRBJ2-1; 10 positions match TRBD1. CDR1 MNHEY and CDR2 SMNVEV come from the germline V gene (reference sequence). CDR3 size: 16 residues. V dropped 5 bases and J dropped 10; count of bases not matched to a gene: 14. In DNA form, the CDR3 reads TGTGCCAGCAGTCCACTGGGTTTGGACAGGGGGGACGAGCAGTTCTTC. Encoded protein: CASSPLGLDRGDEQFF.

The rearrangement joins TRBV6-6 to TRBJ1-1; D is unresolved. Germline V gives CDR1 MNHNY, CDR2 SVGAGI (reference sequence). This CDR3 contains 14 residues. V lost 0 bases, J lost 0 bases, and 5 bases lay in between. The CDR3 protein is CASSYSSLNTEAFF. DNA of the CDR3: TGTGCCAGCAGTTACTCCAGCCTGAACACTGAAGCTTTCTTT.

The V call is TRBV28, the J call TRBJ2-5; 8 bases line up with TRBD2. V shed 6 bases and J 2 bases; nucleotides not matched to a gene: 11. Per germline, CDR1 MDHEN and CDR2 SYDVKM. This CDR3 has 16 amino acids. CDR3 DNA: TGTGCCAGCAGCCCACCGGGACTAGTAGGTCAAGAGACCCAGTACTTC. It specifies CASSPPGLVGQETQYF.

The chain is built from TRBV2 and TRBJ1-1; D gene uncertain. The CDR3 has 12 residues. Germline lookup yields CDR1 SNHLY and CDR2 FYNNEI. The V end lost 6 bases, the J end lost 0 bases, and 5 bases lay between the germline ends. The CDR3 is CASSLMNTEAFF. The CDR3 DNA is TGTGCCAGCAGCCTTATGAACACTGAAGCTTTCTTT.

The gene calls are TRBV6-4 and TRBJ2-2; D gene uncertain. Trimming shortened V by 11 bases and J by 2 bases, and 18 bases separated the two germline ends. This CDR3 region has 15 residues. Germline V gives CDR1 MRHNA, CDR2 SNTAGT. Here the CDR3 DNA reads TGTGCCCCCGGGCGGTGGCACGATAACACCGGGGAGCTGTTTTTT. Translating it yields CAPGRWHDNTGELFF.

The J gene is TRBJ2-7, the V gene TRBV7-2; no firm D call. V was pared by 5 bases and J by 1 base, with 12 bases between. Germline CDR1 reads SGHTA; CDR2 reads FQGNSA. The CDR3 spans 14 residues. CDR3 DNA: TGTGCCAGCAGCCCGACGCGCGGTTCCTACGAGCAGTACTTC. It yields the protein CASSPTRGSYEQYF. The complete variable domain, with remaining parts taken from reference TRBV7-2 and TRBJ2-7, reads GAGVSQSPSNKVTEKGKDVELRCDPISGHTALYWYRQSLGQGLEFLIYFQGNSAPDKSGLPSDRFSAERTGGSVSTLTIQRTQQEDSAVYLCASSPTRGSYEQYFGPGTRLTVT.

The CDR3 loop is CAISTGGADTEAFF. The CDR3 DNA reads TGTGCCATCAGTACAGGGGGCGCGGACACTGAAGCTTTCTTT. This sequence joins TRBV10-3 and TRBJ1-1, with 9 bases matching TRBD1. CDR1 ENHRY and CDR2 SYGVKD come from the germline V gene. This CDR3 is built from 14 residues. With 5 bases clipped from V and 3 bases from J, the junction kept 4 bases outside the gene matches.